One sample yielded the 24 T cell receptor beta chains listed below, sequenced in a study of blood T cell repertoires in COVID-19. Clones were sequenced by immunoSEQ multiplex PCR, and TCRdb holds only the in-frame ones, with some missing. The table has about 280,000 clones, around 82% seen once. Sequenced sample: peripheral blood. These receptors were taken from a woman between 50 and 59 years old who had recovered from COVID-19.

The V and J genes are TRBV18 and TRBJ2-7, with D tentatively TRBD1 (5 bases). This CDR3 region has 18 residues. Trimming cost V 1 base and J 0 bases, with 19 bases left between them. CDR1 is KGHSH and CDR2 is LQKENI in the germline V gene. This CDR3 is CASSPLVSQDKSSYEQYF. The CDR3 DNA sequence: TGTGCCAGCTCACCACTCGTCTCTCAGGACAAGTCCTCCTACGAGCAGTACTTC.

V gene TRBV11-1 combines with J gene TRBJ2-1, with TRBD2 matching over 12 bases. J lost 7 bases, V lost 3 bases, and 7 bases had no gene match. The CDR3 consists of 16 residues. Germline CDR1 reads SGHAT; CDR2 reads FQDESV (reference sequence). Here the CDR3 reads CASSFLLAGGFNEQFF. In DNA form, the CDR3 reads TGTGCCAGCAGCTTTTTACTAGCGGGGGGATTTAATGAGCAGTTCTTC.

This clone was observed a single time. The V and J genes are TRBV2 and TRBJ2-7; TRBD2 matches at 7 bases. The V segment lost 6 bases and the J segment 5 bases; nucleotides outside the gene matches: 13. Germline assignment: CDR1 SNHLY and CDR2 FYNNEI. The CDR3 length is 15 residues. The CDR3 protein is CASSSLSRESHEQYF. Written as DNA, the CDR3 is TGTGCCAGCAGCTCCCTTTCGCGGGAGTCACACGAGCAGTACTTC.

CDR3 DNA: TGTGCCAGCAGGGGTAGCGGGACATCTGGGGCCAACGTCCTGACTTTC. It yields the protein CASRGSGTSGANVLTF. The chain carries TRBV19 and TRBJ2-6; 8 bases line up with TRBD2. Looked up from germline, CDR1 is LNHDA and CDR2 is SQIVND (reference sequence). This CDR3 is 16 amino acids long. V dropped 9 bases and J dropped 1; count of bases not matched to a gene: 8.

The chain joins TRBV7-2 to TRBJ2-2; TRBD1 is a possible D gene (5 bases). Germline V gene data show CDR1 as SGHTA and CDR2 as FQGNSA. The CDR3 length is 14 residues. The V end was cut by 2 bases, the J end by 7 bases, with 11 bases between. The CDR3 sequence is CASSLKERGGELFF. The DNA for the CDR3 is TGTGCCAGCAGCTTAAAGGAAAGGGGCGGGGAGCTGTTTTTT.

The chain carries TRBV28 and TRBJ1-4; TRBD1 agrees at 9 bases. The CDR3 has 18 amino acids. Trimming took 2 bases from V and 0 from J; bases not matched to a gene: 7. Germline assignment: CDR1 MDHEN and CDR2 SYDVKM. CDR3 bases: TGTGCCAGCAGTTTACACGGACAGGGGATAACAACTAATGAAAAACTGTTTTTT. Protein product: CASSLHGQGITTNEKLFF.

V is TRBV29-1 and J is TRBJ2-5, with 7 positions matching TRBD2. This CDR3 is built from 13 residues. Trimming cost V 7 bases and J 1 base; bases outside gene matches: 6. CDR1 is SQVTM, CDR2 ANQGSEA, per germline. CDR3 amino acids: CSAWGGPQETQYF. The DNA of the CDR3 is TGCAGCGCCTGGGGGGGTCCCCAAGAGACCCAGTACTTC.

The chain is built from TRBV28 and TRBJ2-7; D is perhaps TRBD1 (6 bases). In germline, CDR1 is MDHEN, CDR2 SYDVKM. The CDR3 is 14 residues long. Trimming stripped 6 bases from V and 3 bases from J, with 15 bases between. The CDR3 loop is CASSSPGQIYEQYF. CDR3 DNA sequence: TGTGCCAGCAGCTCACCGGGACAAATCTACGAGCAGTACTTC.

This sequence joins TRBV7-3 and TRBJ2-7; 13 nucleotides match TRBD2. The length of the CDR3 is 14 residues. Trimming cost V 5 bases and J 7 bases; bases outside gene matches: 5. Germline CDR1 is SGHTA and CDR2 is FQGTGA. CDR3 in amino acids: CASSQLAGGSEQYF. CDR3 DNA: TGTGCCAGCAGCCAACTAGCGGGGGGGTCGGAGCAGTACTTC.

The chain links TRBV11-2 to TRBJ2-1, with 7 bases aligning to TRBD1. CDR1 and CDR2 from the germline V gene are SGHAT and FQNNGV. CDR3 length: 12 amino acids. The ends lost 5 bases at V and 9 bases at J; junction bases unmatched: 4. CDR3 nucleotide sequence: TGTGCCAGCAGCCCCGGGACAGTTGAGCAGTTCTTC. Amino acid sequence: CASSPGTVEQFF.

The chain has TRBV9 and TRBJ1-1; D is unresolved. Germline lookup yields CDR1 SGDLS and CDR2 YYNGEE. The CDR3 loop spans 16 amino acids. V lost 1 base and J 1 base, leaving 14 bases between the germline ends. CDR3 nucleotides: TGTGCCAGCAGCGTACAATCTATTGGAGGGAACACTGAAGCTTTCTTT. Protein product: CASSVQSIGGNTEAFF.

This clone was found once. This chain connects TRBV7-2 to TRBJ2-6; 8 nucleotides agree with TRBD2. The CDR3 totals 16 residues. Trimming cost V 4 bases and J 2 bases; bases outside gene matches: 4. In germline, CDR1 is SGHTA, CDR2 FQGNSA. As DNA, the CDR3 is TGTGCCAGCAGCTACCGGGAGGGGGCTGGGGCCAACGTCCTGACTTTC. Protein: CASSYREGAGANVLTF.

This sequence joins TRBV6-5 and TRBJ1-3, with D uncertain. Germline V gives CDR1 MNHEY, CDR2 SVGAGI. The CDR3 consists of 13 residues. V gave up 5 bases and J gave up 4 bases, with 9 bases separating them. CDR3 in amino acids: CASSPGRGNTIYF. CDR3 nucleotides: TGTGCCAGCAGTCCTGGGAGGGGAAACACCATATATTTT.

The CDR3 loop is CASSVDETSGSSKEQYF. The CDR3 DNA follows: TGTGCCAGCAGCGTAGATGAGACTAGCGGGAGTTCTAAGGAGCAGTACTTC. This chain uses TRBV9 with TRBJ2-7; 12 bases match TRBD2. J gave up 7 bases and V 0 bases, and 11 bases lay outside the gene matches. The CDR3 spans 17 residues. Germline V gene lookup returns CDR1 SGDLS and CDR2 YYNGEE.

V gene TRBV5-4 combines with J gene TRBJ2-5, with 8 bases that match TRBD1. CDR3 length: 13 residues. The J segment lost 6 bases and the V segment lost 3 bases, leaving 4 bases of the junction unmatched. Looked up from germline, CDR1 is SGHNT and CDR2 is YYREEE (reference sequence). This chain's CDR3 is CASSWTGSKTQYF. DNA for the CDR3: TGTGCCAGCAGCTGGACAGGGAGTAAGACCCAGTACTTC.

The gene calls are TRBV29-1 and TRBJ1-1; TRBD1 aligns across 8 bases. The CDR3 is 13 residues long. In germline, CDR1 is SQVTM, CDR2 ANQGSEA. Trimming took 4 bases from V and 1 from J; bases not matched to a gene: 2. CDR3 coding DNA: TGCAGCGTTGGAGACAGGGGGAACACTGAAGCTTTCTTT. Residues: CSVGDRGNTEAFF.

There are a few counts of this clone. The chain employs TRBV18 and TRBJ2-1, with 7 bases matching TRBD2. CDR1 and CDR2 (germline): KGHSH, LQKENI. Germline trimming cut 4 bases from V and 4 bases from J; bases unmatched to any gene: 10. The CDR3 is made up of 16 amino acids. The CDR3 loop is CASSLSGLAEYNEQFF. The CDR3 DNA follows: TGTGCCAGCTCACTAAGTGGCCTAGCGGAGTACAATGAGCAGTTCTTC.

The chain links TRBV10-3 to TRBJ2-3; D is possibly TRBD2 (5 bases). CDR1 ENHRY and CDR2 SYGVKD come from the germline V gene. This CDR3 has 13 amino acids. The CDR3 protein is CALKEGSTDTQYF. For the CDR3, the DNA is TGTGCTCTCAAAGAGGGAAGCACAGATACGCAGTATTTT.

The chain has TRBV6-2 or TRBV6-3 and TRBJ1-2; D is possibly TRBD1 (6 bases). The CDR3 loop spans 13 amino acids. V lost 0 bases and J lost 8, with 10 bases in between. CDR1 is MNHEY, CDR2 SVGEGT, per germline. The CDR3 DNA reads TGTGCCAGCAGTTACTCGGACAGTGAGGGCTACACCTTC. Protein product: CASSYSDSEGYTF.

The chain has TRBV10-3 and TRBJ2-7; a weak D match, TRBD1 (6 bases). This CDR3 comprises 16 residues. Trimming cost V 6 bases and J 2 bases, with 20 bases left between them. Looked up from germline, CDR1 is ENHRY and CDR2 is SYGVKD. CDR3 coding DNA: TGTGCCATCAGCAGCAGGGGCTCCGAGACCGCCTACGAGCAGTACTTC. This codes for CAISSRGSETAYEQYF.

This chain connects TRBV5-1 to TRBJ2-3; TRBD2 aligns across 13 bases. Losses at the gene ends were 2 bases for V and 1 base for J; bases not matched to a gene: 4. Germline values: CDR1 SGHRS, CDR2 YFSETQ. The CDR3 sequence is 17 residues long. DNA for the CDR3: TGCGCCAGCAGCTTCACTAGCGGGGGGGCGGGCACAGATACGCAGTATTTT. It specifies CASSFTSGGAGTDTQYF.

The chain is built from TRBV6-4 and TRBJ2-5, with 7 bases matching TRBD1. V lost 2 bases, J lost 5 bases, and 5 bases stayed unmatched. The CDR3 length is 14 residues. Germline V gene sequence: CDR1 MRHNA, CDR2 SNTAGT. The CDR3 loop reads CASSDRGPQETQYF. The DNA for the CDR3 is TGTGCCAGCAGTGACAGGGGGCCCCAGGAGACCCAGTACTTC.

The CDR3 DNA is TGCGCCAGCAGCCAAGATCAAGGGGCTCGGGGCTACACCTTC. Protein sequence: CASSQDQGARGYTF. The genes are TRBV4-1 and TRBJ1-2; D perhaps matches TRBD1 (5 bases). The CDR3 extends over 14 amino acids. In germline, CDR1 is MGHRA, CDR2 YSYEKL. Between the trimmed V and J ends, which lost 0 bases and 8 bases, there was a span of 13 bases.

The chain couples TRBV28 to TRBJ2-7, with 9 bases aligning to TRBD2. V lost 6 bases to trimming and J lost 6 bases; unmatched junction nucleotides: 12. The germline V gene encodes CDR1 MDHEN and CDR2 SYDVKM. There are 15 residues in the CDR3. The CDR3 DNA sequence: TGTGCCAGCAGGTGGCGGGAGGGCCTCGGGGGCGAGCAGTACTTC. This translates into CASRWREGLGGEQYF.